This T cell receptor beta chain was obtained from a study of blood T cells in healthy people across ages (dated by TCRdb to about 2015). Regarding the research as a whole: Template switching captured roughly one uniquely barcoded TCR beta cDNA molecule per two T cells in model experiments. The study measured age-related changes in TCR beta repertoire diversity using deep sequencing normalized with unique cDNA molecular identifiers. The donors were divided into four age groups: young (average around 17 years), middle-aged (about 39), aged (around 59) and long-lived (82). To avoid experimental bias, donors of different ages were spread randomly across the sequencing lanes. Two additional independent replicas of 1 million unique cDNA reads from the same blood draw were analyzed for two donors (one aged 18 to 30 and one aged 80 or older).

General conclusions and limits of the study: Compared with the aged group, the long-lived group had more naive CD4+ T cells, fewer expanded clones and increased TCR diversity, suggesting age selection. Estimates of total diversity based on one million sequenced T cells were regarded as lower bounds and as underestimates. Since profiling was done on bulk unsorted PBMCs, naive and antigen-experienced compartments could not be conclusively compared. Observed TCR beta diversity per million T cells fell roughly linearly with age, and a significant reduction was already apparent by age about 36. Because donor CMV infection status was unknown, age-related changes in expanded clonotypes were potentially confounded. A strong correlation was found between observed TCR beta diversity and the percentage of naive T cells measured by flow cytometry.

Including cysteine and phenylalanine, the CDR3 has 15 amino acids. Only the CDR3 portion is preserved as DNA: 45 bases, with reading frame beginning at the first base. V is pared back by 0 bases and J by 1 base, with 13 bases lying between the germline termini. Via the germline V gene (reference sequence), CDR1 is DFQATT and CDR2 SNEGSKA. The donors were around 39 Caucasian individuals from Russia, aged roughly 6 to 90 years, who were systemically healthy. Each donor gave ten milliliters of peripheral blood, drawn into EDTA-treated Vacutainer tubes. PBMCs were isolated by Ficoll-Paque density-gradient centrifugation, with at least 7 million obtained per sample. Trizol reagent was used to extract total RNA from the PBMCs, yielding at least 5.5 micrograms per sample. For every donor, flow cytometry on a PBMC aliquot measured the percentage of naive CD45RAhigh/CD27high T cells. The library was generated by 5' RACE. Sequenced using an Illumina HiSeq 2500. The second PCR ran for about 7 to 11 cycles and used a J-beta primer mix along with a sample-barcoded 5' primer. Each TCR beta cDNA molecule received a unique molecular identifier from a template-switch 5' adaptor carrying 12 random nucleotides. Each sample yielded at least 3 million CDR3-containing paired-end reads. The Mint cDNA synthesis kit, primed by a TRBC-specific oligonucleotide, was used to synthesize first-strand cDNA from all RNA. Following uracil-DNA glycosylase treatment, a first 18-cycle PCR with universal primers M1SS and BC2_uni_R was performed on all cDNA. The original pipeline was this. For normalization, 1 million high-quality reads were randomly selected from each sample, with every read carrying a distinct molecular identifier. Instead of being binned into consensus sequences, reads with shared molecular identifiers were discarded. MiTCR, set to a Q25 quality threshold and the strictest error-elimination algorithm, was used for CDR3 identification, clonotype clustering and error correction. Lower-bound total TCR beta diversity was estimated with a nonparametric unseen species model using Euler transformation. The public reads were run again by TCRdb, first through fastp at Q25 and then through MiXCR, and only productive beta chains were kept. Every CDR3 protein is listed once, alongside the most common genes and DNA of its rows. The V and J calls were determined by TCRdb, not by the authors. The sample data list some 900,000 distinct CDR3 sequences, and 45% to 50% of these were observed just once. Around 15% of the sample belongs to the ten largest clones.

This clonotype turned up a few times. This clone's antigen is unknown. No base-level quality is on record; no much larger clone is a single base apart. The chain couples TRBV20-1 to TRBJ2-7, and perhaps TRBD1 as D gene, on 6 matching bases. Sequenced sample: blood. This sequence originates from a man aged 30 to 45 in good health. CDR3 reads: CSARDQGTSSYEQYF. The bases read TGCAGTGCTAGAGATCAGGGGACATCATCCTACGAGCAGTACTTC.